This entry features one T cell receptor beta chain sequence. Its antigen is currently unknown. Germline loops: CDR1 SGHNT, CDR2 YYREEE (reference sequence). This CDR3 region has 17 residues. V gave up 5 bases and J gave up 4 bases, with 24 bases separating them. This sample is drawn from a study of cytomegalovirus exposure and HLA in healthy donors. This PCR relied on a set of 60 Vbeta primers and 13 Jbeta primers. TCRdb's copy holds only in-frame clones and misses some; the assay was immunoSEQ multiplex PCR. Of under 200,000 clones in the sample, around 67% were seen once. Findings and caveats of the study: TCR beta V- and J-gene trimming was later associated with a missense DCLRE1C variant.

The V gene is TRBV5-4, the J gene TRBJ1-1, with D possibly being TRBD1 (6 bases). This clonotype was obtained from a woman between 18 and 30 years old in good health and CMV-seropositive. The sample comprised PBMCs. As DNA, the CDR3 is TGTGCCAGCAGGCCCCGGGACATTAATTTTAGGTGCACTGAAGCTTTCTTT. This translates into CASRPRDINFRCTEAFF.